These T cell receptor beta chains were read from a single sample in a study of siplizumab effects on memory and regulatory T cells. Clones were read by immunoSEQ multiplex PCR, and TCRdb kept only the in-frame ones, dropping some. The sample holds approximately 100,000 clones, over 90% seen once. The sequencing sample was made of Tregs sorted from blood. These receptors were obtained from a human donor in good health. Each CDR3 is given with its conserved first and last residue. D genes are given only for firm matches. Expanded clones are given a class, and other clones once, few, many or no size at all.

V	J	size	D	CDR3	DNA
TRBV5-6	TRBJ2-5	NA	TRBD2	CASSTLAGRGETQYF	TGTGCCAGCAGCACCCTAGCGGGGCGAGGGGAGACCCAGTACTTC
TRBV4-3	TRBJ2-1	few	TRBD2	CASSQAEGTSRVGEQFF	TGCGCCAGCAGCCAAGCAGAAGGGACTAGCAGGGTCGGTGAGCAGTTCTTC
TRBV6-1	TRBJ1-1	NA	NA	CAIRMGRNTEAFF	TGTGCCATCAGGATGGGAAGGAACACTGAAGCTTTCTTT
TRBV18	TRBJ2-6	NA	NA	CASSLAGGNGPGANVLTF	TGTGCCAGCTCACTAGCCGGCGGAAACGGCCCTGGGGCCAACGTCCTGACTTTC
TRBV6-6	TRBJ1-3	few	NA	CASSYRSTGNTIYF	TGTGCCAGCAGTTACCGGTCCACTGGAAACACCATATATTTT
TRBV7-9	TRBJ2-3	NA	NA	CASSFGRATDTQYF	TGTGCCAGCAGCTTTGGCAGGGCGACAGATACGCAGTATTTT
TRBV20-1	TRBJ1-1	NA	NA	CRASNYTEAFF	TGCAGGGCGTCCAACTACACTGAAGCTTTCTTT
TRBV10-3	TRBJ1-1	NA	NA	CAISDRGGSTEAFF	TGTGCCATCAGTGACCGGGGAGGATCTACTGAAGCTTTCTTT
TRBV19	TRBJ2-1	once	NA	CASSIDVETGSYNEQFF	TGTGCCAGTAGTATAGACGTAGAAACGGGCTCCTACAATGAGCAGTTCTTC
TRBV7-2	TRBJ2-3	NA	TRBD1	CASSPRTGRTDTQYF	TGTGCCAGCAGCCCCCGGACAGGGCGCACAGATACGCAGTATTTT
TRBV30	TRBJ2-1	NA	NA	CAWSVYGYNEQFF	TGTGCCTGGAGTGTCTACGGTTACAATGAGCAGTTCTTC
TRBV5-1	TRBJ2-5	NA	NA	CASSTPGTQYF	TGCGCCAGCAGCACGCCCGGGACCCAGTACTTC
TRBV29-1	TRBJ1-4	NA	NA	CSVETPLNEKLFF	TGCAGCGTTGAGACCCCACTCAATGAAAAACTGTTTTTT
TRBV5-8	TRBJ2-5	NA	NA	CASSLGRRETQYF	TGTGCCAGCAGCTTGGGCAGGCGAGAGACCCAGTACTTC
TRBV4-2	TRBJ2-3	NA	NA	CASSQVGGASTDTQYF	TGTGCCAGCAGCCAAGTGGGGGGCGCTAGCACAGATACGCAGTATTTT
TRBV4-3	TRBJ1-2	NA	NA	CASSQVVQGVYGYTF	TGCGCCAGCAGCCAAGTTGTCCAGGGAGTCTATGGCTACACCTTC
TRBV5-1	TRBJ1-4	NA	NA	CASSRGRDEKLFF	TGCGCCAGCAGCAGGGGAAGAGACGAAAAACTGTTTTTT
TRBV5-1	TRBJ2-2	NA	TRBD2	CASSLAGGYTGELFF	TGCGCCAGCAGTTTAGCGGGAGGTTACACCGGGGAGCTGTTTTTT